The 4 T cell receptor beta chains given below trace back to one sample, sequenced in a study of shared clonotypes between healthy human individuals. Libraries were prepared by immunoSEQ multiplex PCR; TCRdb keeps only in-frame clonotypes and omits some of them. The table records some 2,400,000 clones, around 95% of them present only once. The specimen was naive CD4+ T cells sorted from blood. The subset is: CD45RA+ positively selected. Receptors originate from a man between 18 and 29 years old in good health.

This clone was found once. V gene TRBV7-9 combines with J gene TRBJ2-7; 11 positions agree with TRBD1. The trim removed 1 base at V and 2 bases at J, leaving 7 bases unmatched. The CDR3 contains 17 residues. The germline V gene has CDR1 SEHNR and CDR2 FQNEAQ (reference sequence). This CDR3 is CASSLGTGGALAYEQYF. The CDR3 coding sequence is TGTGCCAGCAGCTTAGGGACAGGGGGCGCTTTGGCCTACGAGCAGTACTTC.

This chain connects TRBV5-6 to TRBJ2-2; no clear D. This CDR3 is built from 13 residues. V was cut by 2 bases and J by 10 bases, with 12 bases left in between. The germline CDR1 and CDR2 sequences are SGHDT and YYEEEE. CDR3 region: CASSLPTSSELFF. CDR3 DNA: TGTGCCAGCAGCTTACCGACCTCCTCGGAGCTGTTTTTT.

The V and J genes are TRBV18 and TRBJ1-1; the D is unclear. The germline V gene encodes CDR1 KGHSH and CDR2 LQKENI. This CDR3 comprises 15 residues. Trimming shortened V by 4 bases and J by 1 base, and 13 bases separated the two germline ends. CDR3 in amino acids: CASSRYSDGNTEAFF. For the CDR3, the DNA is TGTGCCAGCTCACGCTATTCGGACGGGAACACTGAAGCTTTCTTT.

This clone was detected once. The chain couples TRBV6-1 to TRBJ1-4; D is perhaps TRBD1 (6 bases). CDR3 length equals 12 residues. Germline V gene sequence: CDR1 MNHNS, CDR2 SASEGT. V was shortened by 5 bases and J by 8 bases, with 9 bases between the two germline ends. CDR3 in amino acids: CASSWTVEKLFF. The CDR3 DNA reads as TGTGCCAGCAGTTGGACAGTGGAAAAACTGTTTTTT.